Listed here are 7 T cell receptor beta chains from one sample, sequenced in a study of control samples from healthy donors and cancer patients. The protocol was immunoSEQ multiplex PCR, while the TCRdb copy is restricted to in-frame clones and leaves out a portion. The sample contains some 150,000 clones, about 94% of which appear only once. Sequenced sample: blood. These receptors were taken from a man aged 50-60 years in good health.

V and J are TRBV6-6 and TRBJ2-1; TRBD2 aligns across 7 bases. From germline, CDR1 is MNHNY and CDR2 SVGAGI (reference sequence). Trimming at V came to 7 bases and at J to 10 bases, leaving 13 bases not matched to a gene. The CDR3 loop spans 14 amino acids. CDR3 in DNA: TGTGCCAGCACCCTACCCTCGGGAGGTGAGGAGCAGTTCTTC. Amino acid sequence: CASTLPSGGEEQFF.

The chain combines TRBV7-2 with TRBJ2-1, with TRBD2 identical over 11 bases. Germline values: CDR1 SGHTA, CDR2 FQGNSA. Trimming removed 4 bases from V and 7 bases from J; junction bases left unmatched: 9. CDR3 size: 16 residues. The DNA of the CDR3 is TGTGCCAGCAGCTCAGGTTTAGCGGGAGGGTGGAATGAGCAGTTCTTC. Its protein is CASSSGLAGGWNEQFF.

This clone was detected only once. The chain uses TRBV5-1 and TRBJ2-2, with D uncertain. There are 16 residues in the CDR3. V lost 0 bases, J lost 8 bases, and 17 bases lay in between. Germline CDR1 is SGHRS and CDR2 is YFSETQ. The CDR3 spells CASSLDTANLGGELFF. The CDR3, as DNA: TGCGCCAGCAGCTTGGATACCGCCAATCTAGGGGGGGAGCTGTTTTTT.

J is TRBJ1-1 and V is TRBV2, with D hard to call. V lost 5 bases to trimming and J lost 5 bases, with 6 bases between them. The CDR3 loop spans 11 amino acids. Germline V lookup: CDR1 SNHLY, CDR2 FYNNEI. The CDR3 reads CASSRETEAFF. The CDR3 nucleotides are TGTGCCAGCAGTCGCGAGACTGAAGCTTTCTTT.

V is TRBV12-3 or TRBV12-4 and J is TRBJ2-1; no reliable D call. This CDR3 is built from 12 residues. V lost 6 bases, J lost 10 bases, and 13 bases lay in between. This CDR3 is CASSRGLGEQFF. DNA of the CDR3: TGTGCCAGCAGCCGAGGTCTGGGCGAGCAGTTCTTC.

The chain uses TRBV28 and TRBJ2-5; D unresolved. The CDR3 is 16 residues long. Germline V gene sequence: CDR1 MDHEN, CDR2 SYDVKM. Between the trimmed V and J ends, which lost 3 bases and 1 base, there was a span of 15 bases. The DNA of the CDR3 is TGTGCCAGCAGTTTTCGGACGGAGCCCCCCCAAGAGACCCAGTACTTC. It yields the protein CASSFRTEPPQETQYF.

The J gene is TRBJ2-7, the V gene TRBV7-9, with D perhaps being TRBD1 or TRBD2 (6 bases each). Germline V lookup: CDR1 SEHNR, CDR2 FQNEAQ (reference sequence). Trimming pared 1 base from V and 4 bases from J, leaving 14 bases between. The CDR3 runs 15 residues. In nucleotides, the CDR3 is TGTGCCAGCAGCTTAGTGTGGGGGGCGCCTTACGAGCAGTACTTC. This translates into CASSLVWGAPYEQYF.